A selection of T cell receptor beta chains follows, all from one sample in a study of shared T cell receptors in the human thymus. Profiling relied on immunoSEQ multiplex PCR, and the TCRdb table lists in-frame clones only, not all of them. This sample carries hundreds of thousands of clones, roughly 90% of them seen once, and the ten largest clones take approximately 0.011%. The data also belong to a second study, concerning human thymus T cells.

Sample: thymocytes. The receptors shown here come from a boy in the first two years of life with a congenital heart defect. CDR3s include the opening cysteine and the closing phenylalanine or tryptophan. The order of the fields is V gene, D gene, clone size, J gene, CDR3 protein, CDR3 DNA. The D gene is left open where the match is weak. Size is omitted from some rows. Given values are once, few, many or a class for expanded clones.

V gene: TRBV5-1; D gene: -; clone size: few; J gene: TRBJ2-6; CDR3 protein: CASSLARDSGANVLTF; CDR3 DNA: TGCGCCAGCAGCTTGGCCAGGGACTCTGGGGCCAACGTCCTGACTTTC
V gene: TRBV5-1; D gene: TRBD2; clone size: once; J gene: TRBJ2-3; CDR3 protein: CASSLGRTSGSDTQYF; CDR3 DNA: TGCGCCAGCAGCTTGGGGCGGACTAGCGGGTCTGATACGCAGTATTTT
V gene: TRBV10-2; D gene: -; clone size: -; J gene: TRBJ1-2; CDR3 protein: CASSESPGYYGYTF; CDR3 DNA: TGCGCCAGCAGTGAGTCGCCAGGGTACTATGGCTACACCTTC
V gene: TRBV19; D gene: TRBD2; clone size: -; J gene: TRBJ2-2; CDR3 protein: CASSTHILAGGLSGELFF; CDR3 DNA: TGTGCCAGTAGTACCCACATACTAGCGGGAGGGCTGAGCGGGGAGCTGTTTTTT
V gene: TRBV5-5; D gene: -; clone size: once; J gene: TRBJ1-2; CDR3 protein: CASSSEGGYTF; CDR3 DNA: TGTGCCAGCAGCTCCGAGGGAGGCTACACCTTC
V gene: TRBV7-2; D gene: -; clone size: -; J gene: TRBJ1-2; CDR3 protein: CASRRGAGGGYTF; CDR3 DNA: TGTGCCAGCAGACGAGGGGCGGGAGGTGGCTACACCTTC
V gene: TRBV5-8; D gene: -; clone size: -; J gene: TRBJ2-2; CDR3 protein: CASSLDGGDHGELFF; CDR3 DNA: TGTGCCAGCAGCTTGGACGGTGGAGACCATGGGGAGCTGTTTTTT
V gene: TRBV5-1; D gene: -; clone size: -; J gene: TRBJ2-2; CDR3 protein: CASTQGGKGGADTGELFF; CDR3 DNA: TGCGCCAGCACCCAGGGGGGAAAAGGGGGCGCCGACACCGGGGAGCTGTTTTTT
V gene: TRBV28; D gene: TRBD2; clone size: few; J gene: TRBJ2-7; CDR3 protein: CASSHTSGQNPHEQYF; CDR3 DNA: TGTGCCAGCAGCCACACTAGCGGCCAGAACCCCCACGAGCAGTACTTC
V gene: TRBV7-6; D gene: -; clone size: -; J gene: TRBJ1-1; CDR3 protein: CASSLGPGLPNTEAFF; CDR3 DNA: TGTGCCAGCAGCTTAGGTCCGGGACTGCCGAACACTGAAGCTTTCTTT
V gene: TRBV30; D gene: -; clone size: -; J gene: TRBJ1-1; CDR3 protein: CAWRTSNRGTEAFF; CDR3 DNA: TGTGCCTGGAGAACTTCAAATCGGGGGACTGAAGCTTTCTTT
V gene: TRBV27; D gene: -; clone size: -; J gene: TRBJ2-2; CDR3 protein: CASSPWSGNTGELFF; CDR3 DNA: TGTGCCAGCAGTCCGTGGTCCGGGAACACCGGGGAGCTGTTTTTT
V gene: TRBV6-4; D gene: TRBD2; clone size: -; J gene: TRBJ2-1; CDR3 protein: CASSPGTRVINEQFF; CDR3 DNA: TGTGCCAGCAGCCCCGGGACTAGAGTCATTAATGAGCAGTTCTTC
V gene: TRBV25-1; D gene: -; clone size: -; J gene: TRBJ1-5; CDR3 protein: CASWPGHPNNQPQHF; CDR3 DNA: TGTGCCAGCTGGCCGGGACACCCCAATAATCAGCCCCAGCATTTT
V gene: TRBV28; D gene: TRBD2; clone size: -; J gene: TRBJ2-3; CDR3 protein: CASTHPGLAGADTQYF; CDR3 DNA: TGTGCCAGCACCCATCCGGGACTAGCGGGCGCAGATACGCAGTATTTT
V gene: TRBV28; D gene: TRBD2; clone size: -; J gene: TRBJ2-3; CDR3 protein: CASSSSSGRVTDTQYF; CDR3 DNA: TGTGCCAGCAGTTCCTCTAGCGGGAGGGTCACAGATACGCAGTATTTT
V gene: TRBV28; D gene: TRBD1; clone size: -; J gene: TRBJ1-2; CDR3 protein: CASSPMPGQGPYGYTF; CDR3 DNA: TGTGCCAGCAGTCCAATGCCGGGACAGGGCCCCTATGGCTACACCTTC
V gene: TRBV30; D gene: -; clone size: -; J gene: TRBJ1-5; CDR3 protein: CAWKGGPNQPQHF; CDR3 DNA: TGTGCCTGGAAAGGGGGACCAAATCAGCCCCAGCATTTT
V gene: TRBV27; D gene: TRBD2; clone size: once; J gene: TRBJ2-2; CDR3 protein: CASSSPPSGDSDSSAGELFF; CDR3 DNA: TGTGCCAGCAGTTCCCCCCCTAGCGGAGACTCTGATTCTAGTGCCGGGGAGCTGTTTTTT
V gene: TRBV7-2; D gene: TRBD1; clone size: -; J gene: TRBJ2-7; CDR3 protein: CASSPHADRGRAYEQYF; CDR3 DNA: TGTGCCAGCAGCCCTCACGCCGACAGGGGGAGGGCCTACGAGCAGTACTTC
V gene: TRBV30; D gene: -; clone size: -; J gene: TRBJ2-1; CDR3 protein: CAWSPPGELPYNEQFF; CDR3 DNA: TGTGCCTGGAGTCCCCCCGGGGAGCTACCCTACAATGAGCAGTTCTTC
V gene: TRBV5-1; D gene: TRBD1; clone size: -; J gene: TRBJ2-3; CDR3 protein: CASSRETGTGDGDTDTQYF; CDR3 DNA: TGCGCCAGCAGCCGCGAGACCGGGACAGGGGATGGGGACACAGATACGCAGTATTTT
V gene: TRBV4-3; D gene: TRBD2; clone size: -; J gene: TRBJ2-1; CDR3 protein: CASSQEASGSINEQFF; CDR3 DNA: TGCGCCAGCAGCCAAGAAGCTAGCGGGAGTATAAATGAGCAGTTCTTC
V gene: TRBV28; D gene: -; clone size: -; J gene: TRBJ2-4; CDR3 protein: CASRPQARAVLAKNIQYF; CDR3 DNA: TGTGCCAGCAGACCTCAGGCCAGGGCTGTTCTAGCCAAAAACATTCAGTACTTC
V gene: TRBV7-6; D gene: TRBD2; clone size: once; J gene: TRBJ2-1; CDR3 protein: CASSLTPMATSGALNPNEQFF; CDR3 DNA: TGTGCCAGCAGCTTAACCCCAATGGCAACTAGCGGGGCCCTTAACCCCAATGAGCAGTTCTTC
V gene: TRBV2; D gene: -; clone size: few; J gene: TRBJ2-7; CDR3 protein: CASSDNQGVPLGEQYF; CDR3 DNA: TGTGCCAGCAGTGATAATCAGGGCGTTCCCTTAGGCGAGCAGTACTTC
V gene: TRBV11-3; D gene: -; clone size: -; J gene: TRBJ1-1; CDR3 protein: CASSLDSGSRDTEAFF; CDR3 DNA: TGTGCCAGCAGCTTAGATTCCGGGTCCAGGGACACTGAAGCTTTCTTT
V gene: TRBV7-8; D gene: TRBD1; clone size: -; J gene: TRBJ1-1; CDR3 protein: CASRSDPSGTGSPEAFF; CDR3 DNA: TGTGCCAGCAGGTCAGACCCCTCCGGGACAGGGTCACCTGAAGCTTTCTTT
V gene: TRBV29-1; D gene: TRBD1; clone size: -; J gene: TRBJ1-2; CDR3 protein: CSAGRQGTPPNYGYTF; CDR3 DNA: TGCAGCGCTGGCCGACAGGGAACCCCCCCTAACTATGGCTACACCTTC
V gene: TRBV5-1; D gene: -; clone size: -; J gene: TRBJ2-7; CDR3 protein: CASSPGGGAGGLAFYEQYF; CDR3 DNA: TGCGCCAGCAGCCCCGGAGGGGGCGCGGGCGGTTTAGCTTTCTACGAGCAGTACTTC
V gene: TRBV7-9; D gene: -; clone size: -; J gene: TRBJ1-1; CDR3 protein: CAGGGAETEAFF; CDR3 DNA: TGTGCCGGGGGGGGCGCGGAGACTGAAGCTTTCTTT
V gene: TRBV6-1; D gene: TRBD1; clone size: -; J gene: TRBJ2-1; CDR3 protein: CASSETIGQGSYNEQFF; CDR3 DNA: TGTGCCAGCAGTGAAACAATAGGACAGGGATCCTACAATGAGCAGTTCTTC
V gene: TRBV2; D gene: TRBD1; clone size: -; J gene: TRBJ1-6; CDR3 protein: CASRGADRGFNSPLHF; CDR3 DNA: TGTGCCAGCAGGGGAGCCGACAGGGGCTTTAATTCACCCCTCCACTTT
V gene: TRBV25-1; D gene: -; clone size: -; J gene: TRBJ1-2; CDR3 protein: CASSEYETDGYTF; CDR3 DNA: TGTGCCAGCAGTGAATATGAGACAGATGGCTACACCTTC
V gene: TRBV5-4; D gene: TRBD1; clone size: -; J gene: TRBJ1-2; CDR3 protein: CASSGHRGINYGYTF; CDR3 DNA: TGTGCCAGCAGCGGCCACAGGGGAATCAACTATGGCTACACCTTC
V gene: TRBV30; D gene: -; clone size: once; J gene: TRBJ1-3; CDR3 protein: CAWRRLGGNTIYF; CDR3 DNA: TGTGCCTGGAGGCGGCTCGGAGGAAACACCATATATTTT
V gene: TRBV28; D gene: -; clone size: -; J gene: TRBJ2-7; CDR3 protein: CASSLEQGRVVEQYF; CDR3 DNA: TGTGCCAGCAGTTTAGAACAGGGCAGGGTGGTGGAGCAGTACTTC
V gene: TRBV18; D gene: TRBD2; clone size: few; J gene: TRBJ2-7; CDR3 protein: CASSSQTSGSNEQYF; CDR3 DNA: TGTGCCAGCTCATCCCAGACTAGCGGGAGTAACGAGCAGTACTTC
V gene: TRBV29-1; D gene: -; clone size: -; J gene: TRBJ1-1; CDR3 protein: CSVEFQHNTEAFF; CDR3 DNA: TGCAGCGTTGAATTCCAACACAACACTGAAGCTTTCTTT
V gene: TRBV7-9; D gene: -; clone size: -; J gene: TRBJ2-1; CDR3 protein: CASSLVRGSWVEQFF; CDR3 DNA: TGTGCCAGCAGCTTAGTTCGGGGGTCTTGGGTTGAGCAGTTCTTC
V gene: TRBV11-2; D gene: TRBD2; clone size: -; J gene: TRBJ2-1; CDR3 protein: CASSLEASGSSYNEQFF; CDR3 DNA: TGTGCCAGCAGCCTGGAGGCTAGCGGGAGCTCCTACAATGAGCAGTTCTTC
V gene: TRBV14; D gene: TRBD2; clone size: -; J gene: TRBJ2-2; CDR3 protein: CASSRPEERDPTGELFF; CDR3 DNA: TGTGCCAGCAGCCGCCCGGAGGAGCGGGACCCTACCGGGGAGCTGTTTTTT
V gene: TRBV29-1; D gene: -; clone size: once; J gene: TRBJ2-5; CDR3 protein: CSVGPRETQYF; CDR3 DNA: TGCAGCGTTGGGCCGCGGGAGACCCAGTACTTC
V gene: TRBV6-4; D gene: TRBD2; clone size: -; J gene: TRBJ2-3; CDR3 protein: CASRGNAGEGTDTQYF; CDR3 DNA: TGTGCCAGCAGAGGTAATGCGGGAGAGGGCACAGATACGCAGTATTTT
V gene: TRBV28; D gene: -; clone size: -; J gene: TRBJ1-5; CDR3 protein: CASSSRQLHSNQPQHF; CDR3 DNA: TGTGCCAGCAGTTCAAGACAGCTTCATAGCAATCAGCCCCAGCATTTT
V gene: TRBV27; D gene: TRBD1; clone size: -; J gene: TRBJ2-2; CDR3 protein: CASSPHGDRVPGELFF; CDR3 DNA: TGTGCCAGCAGCCCACATGGGGACAGGGTCCCCGGGGAGCTGTTTTTT
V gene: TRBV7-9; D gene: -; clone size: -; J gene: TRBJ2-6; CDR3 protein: CASSPTGTGANVLTF; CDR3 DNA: TGTGCCAGCAGCCCCACAGGGACTGGGGCCAACGTCCTGACTTTC
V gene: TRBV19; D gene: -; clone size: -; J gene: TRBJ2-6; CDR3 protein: CASRRGPGANVLTF; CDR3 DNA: TGTGCCAGCCGTAGAGGTCCTGGGGCCAACGTCCTGACTTTC
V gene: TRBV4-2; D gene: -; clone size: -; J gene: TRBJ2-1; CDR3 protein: CASSQVYYTLNEQFF; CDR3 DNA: TGTGCCAGCAGCCAAGTCTACTACACTCTCAATGAGCAGTTCTTC
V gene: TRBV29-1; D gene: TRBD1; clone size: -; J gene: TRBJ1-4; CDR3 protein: CSVEGTGTGENEKLFF; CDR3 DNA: TGCAGCGTTGAAGGCACAGGGACAGGGGAAAATGAAAAACTGTTTTTT
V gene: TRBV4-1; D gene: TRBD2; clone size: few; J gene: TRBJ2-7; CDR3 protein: CASSQDPTSGNYEQYF; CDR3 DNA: TGCGCCAGCAGCCAAGATCCAACTAGCGGGAACTACGAGCAGTACTTC
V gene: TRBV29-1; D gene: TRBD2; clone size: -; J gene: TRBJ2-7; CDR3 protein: CSVGSGGFYEQYF; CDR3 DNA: TGCAGCGTTGGTAGCGGGGGTTTCTACGAGCAGTACTTC
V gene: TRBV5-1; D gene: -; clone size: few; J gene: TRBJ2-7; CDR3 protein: CASSPRAGFSYEQYF; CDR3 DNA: TGCGCCAGCAGCCCTCGGGCGGGGTTCAGTTACGAGCAGTACTTC